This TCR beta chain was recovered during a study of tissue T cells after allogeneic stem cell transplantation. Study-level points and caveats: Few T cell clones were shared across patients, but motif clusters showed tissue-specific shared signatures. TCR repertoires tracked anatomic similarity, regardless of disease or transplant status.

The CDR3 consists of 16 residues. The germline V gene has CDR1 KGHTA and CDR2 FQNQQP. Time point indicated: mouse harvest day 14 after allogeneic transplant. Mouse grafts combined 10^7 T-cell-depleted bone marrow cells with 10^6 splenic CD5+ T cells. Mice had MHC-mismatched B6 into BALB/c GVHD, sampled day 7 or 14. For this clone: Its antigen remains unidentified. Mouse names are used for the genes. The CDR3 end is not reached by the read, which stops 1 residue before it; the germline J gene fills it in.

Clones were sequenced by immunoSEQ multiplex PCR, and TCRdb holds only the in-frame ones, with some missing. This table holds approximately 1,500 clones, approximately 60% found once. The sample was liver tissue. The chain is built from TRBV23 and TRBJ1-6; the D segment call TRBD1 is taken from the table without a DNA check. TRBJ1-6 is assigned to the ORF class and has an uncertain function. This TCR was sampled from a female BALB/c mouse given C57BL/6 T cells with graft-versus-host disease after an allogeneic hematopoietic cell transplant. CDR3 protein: CSSSQFPGGYNSPLYF. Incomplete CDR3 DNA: TGCTCCAGCAGTCAATTCCCAGGGGGCTATAATTCGCCCCTCTAC.